This T cell receptor beta chain was recorded in a study of shared clonotypes between healthy human individuals. Several immunoSEQ plates held equal portions of the genomic DNA taken from each subset. Per the original data handling: Junction-only sequences without quality scores were provided by ImmunoSEQ, so filtering was different. Assay: immunoSEQ multiplex PCR; the TCRdb copy retains only in-frame clones and omits some. The V and J calls and clone size were taken over from that table, and D and trimming were inferred from the DNA. The table shows 450,000 to 550,000 clones, with approximately 79% occurring only once. Those who donated were healthy HIV-negative adults, with no recent acute infections or vaccinations reported. Trimming took 5 bases from V and 5 from J; bases not matched to a gene: 3. The CDR3 runs to 13 residues. CDR1 SGHRS and CDR2 YFSETQ come from the germline V gene. On this clone itself: Its antigen is as yet unknown.

Whole-study results and caveats: Expectations were that clonotype sharing among donors would be affected by sequencing depth.

Source material: PBMCs. The sequence was collected from a middle-aged woman in good health. Some clones in this sample may be carry-over from other donors' samples. The rearrangement joins TRBV5-1 to TRBJ1-4; TRBD1 matches 7 bases. This chain's CDR3 is CASRTGENEKLFF. Written as DNA, the CDR3 is TGCGCCAGCAGAACAGGGGAAAATGAAAAACTGTTTTTT. Drawing the rest from reference TRBV5-1 and TRBJ1-4, the complete variable domain is KAGVTQTPRYLIKTRGQQVTLSCSPISGHRSVSWYQQTPGQGLQFLFEYFSETQRNKGNFPGRFSGRQFSNSRSEMNVSTLELGDSALYLCASRTGENEKLFFGSGTQLSVL.